Many counts were recorded for the clone carrying this T cell receptor beta chain. Its antigen is undetermined. This sample is part of a study of T cells after yellow fever vaccination. Findings of the study overall: Any FACS-sorted repertoire could hold abundant clonotypes that contaminate it from the bulk population. Reappearance after the booster was seen for most primary-vaccination clones, at 96% CD4 and roughly 90% CD8.

Via MiXCR, TCRdb re-called the 5' RACE reads, giving one row per CDR3 protein. The sample carries just under 600,000 distinct CDR3 sequences, around an eighth recorded once. The CDR3 is 15 residues long. Looked up from germline, CDR1 is DFQATT and CDR2 is SNEGSKA (reference sequence). Trimming removed 6 bases from V and 2 bases from J, with 18 bases in between. The rearrangement links TRBV20-1 to TRBJ2-3; D possibly corresponds to TRBD2 (7 bases). The sample consisted of PBMCs, taken on the day of the yellow fever booster vaccination. The receptor was isolated from a man aged 25-40 years who received the YFV17D yellow fever vaccine. The CDR3 DNA sequence: TGCAGTGCCGAGGGGGGGGGATTCCCCACAGATACGCAGTATTTT. Translation: CSAEGGGFPTDTQYF.